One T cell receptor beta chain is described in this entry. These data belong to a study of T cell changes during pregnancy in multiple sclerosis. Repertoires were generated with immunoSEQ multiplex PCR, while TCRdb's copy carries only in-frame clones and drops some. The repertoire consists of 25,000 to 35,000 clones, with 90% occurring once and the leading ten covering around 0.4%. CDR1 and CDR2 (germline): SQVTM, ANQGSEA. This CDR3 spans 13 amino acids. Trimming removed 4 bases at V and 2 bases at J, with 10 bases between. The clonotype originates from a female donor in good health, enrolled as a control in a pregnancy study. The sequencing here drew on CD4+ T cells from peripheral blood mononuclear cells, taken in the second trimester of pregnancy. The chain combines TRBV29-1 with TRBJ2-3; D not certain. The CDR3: CSVVPVDTDTQYF. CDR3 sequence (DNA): TGCAGCGTTGTCCCGGTTGACACAGATACGCAGTATTTT.